This paragraph covers one TCR beta chain sequence. Its antigen remains undetermined. No base-level quality is on record; no much larger clone is a single base apart. Stable Graves' hyperthyroidism was defined as no progression to ophthalmopathy during 18 months of follow-up. Hyperthyroidism patients were aged 18 to 65 years and newly diagnosed, with disease duration of less than 2 months. The study excluded patients with uncontrolled infections, other autoimmune diseases, pregnancy or lactation. Clinical symptoms, serum thyroxine and TRAb, thyroid ultrasound, and orbital computed tomography formed the basis for the diagnoses. PBMCs were isolated from around 10 ml of fresh peripheral blood by Ficoll-Paque density gradient centrifugation. Trizol reagent was used to extract total RNA, and RNA quality was then checked on an Agilent 2100 Bioanalyzer. This entry comes from a study of T cells in Graves' hyperthyroidism and ophthalmopathy (dated by TCRdb to between 2018 and 2020). Background for the entire study: Peripheral blood was collected at initial diagnosis, before any treatment. According to the paper, TCR Vbeta CDR3 sequencing was carried out on about 140 peripheral blood samples, which came from approximately 43 ophthalmopathy, 75 or so hyperthyroidism and roughly 17 progressor patients. Prospective prediction of ophthalmopathy was tested in an independent validation cohort consisting of roughly 19 hyperthyroidism patients and 15 or so patients who later progressed to ophthalmopathy. The roughly 91 discovery patients were randomly split 7:3 into training and test sets. To identify distinguishing TCR V-J signatures, a discovery cohort of 90 to 100 patients was used, comprising some 43 with Graves' ophthalmopathy and some 60 with stable Graves' hyperthyroidism. Thyroid tissue and blood T-cell repertoires from over 5 Graves' hyperthyroidism patients were also compared in the study. After blood sampling, hyperthyroidism patients were treated with methimazole at a starting dose of 30 mg daily, and ophthalmopathy patients were treated with high-dose intravenous methylprednisolone.

The investigation overall reported the following: In validation, the model predicted progression to ophthalmopathy with 55% to 71% sensitivity and 72% to 75% specificity, a median of approximately 6.7 months before onset. Most expanded thyroid clonotypes (frequency above 0.001) were also found in blood, which suggests that blood repertoires may mirror thyroid immune responses. Sample size was not statistically predetermined, and investigators were not blinded to group allocation. Ophthalmopathy was separated from stable hyperthyroidism by a 13 V-J signature model, with approximately 86% sensitivity and 81% to 83% specificity obtained in cross-validation and 80%/75% obtained in testing.

The CDR3, cysteine through phenylalanine, is 13 amino acids long. The retained sequence is limited to the CDR3, 39 bases, with the frame set at the first base. The germline V gene encodes CDR1 DFQATT and CDR2 SNEGSKA (reference sequence). V is trimmed back by 6 bases and J by 9 bases, and the junction contains 8 bases that no gene match accounts for. Amplification of TCR beta CDR3 regions was carried out from RNA transcripts. The first round of RT-PCR for the TCR CDR3 was performed with the HTBI primer set and the Qiagen OneStep RT-PCR kit. The libraries were constructed in a second round of multiplex PCR and then size-selected and purified. The libraries were sequenced on an Illumina HiSeq2000 using paired-end 100 bp reads. Turning to the authors' computational methods: SOAPnuke was used to process the raw data, removing reads that contained adapters or uncalled bases, had a mean Phred below 15, or lacked an exact match to the constant primer or identifier. High-quality paired reads were merged with COPE v1.2.5, and unique nucleotide sequences were defined as clonotypes. Clonotypes were aligned to IMGT TRBV, TRBD and TRBJ reference segments using MiTCR v1.1. The analysis included only V-J combinations with a frequency above 0.0001, which together covered 99% to 99.2% of the repertoires. The TCS score was defined as the ratio of F50 (clonal expansion) to E x V (chaos), calculated using BLOSUM62-based TCRdist between CDR3 peptides within each V-J. Welch's t-statistics and random forest reduced around 520 V-J features to roughly 13, which were used in a naive Bayes classifier (R e1071). The raw public reads went through TCRdb reprocessing: fastp at Q25, MiXCR clone calling, in-frame beta chains kept. Rows are combined by CDR3 protein, so each entry shows the most common genes and DNA. None of the V and J calls come from the authors' own analysis; TCRdb made them. Within this sample are about 620,000 distinct CDR3 sequences, with 16% of them counted one time only. Together, the top ten hold approximately 3.9% of the sample.

Sequenced material: blood. This sequence was found in a woman aged 25 to 39 with Graves' hyperthyroidism. The receptor chain draws on TRBV20-1 and TRBJ2-1; 10 nucleotides in the junction match TRBD2. The CDR3 in this case is CSALGLAYVEQFF. The nucleotide sequence reads TGCAGTGCGCTGGGACTAGCGTACGTTGAGCAGTTCTTC.